This TCR beta chain was observed in a study of control samples from healthy donors and cancer patients. Germline V lookup: CDR1 GTSNPN, CDR2 SVGIG (reference sequence). CDR3 size: 12 residues. V lost 0 bases to trimming and J lost 9 bases, with 9 bases between them. This clone showed up just a few times. TCRdb's copy holds only in-frame clones and misses some; the assay was immunoSEQ multiplex PCR. Of about 150,000 clones listed, around nine tenths are singletons. The chain uses TRBV30 and TRBJ1-5; no clear D gene. Sequences were obtained from blood. This TCR derives from a man younger than 35 in good health. The CDR3 loop is CAWSVYEGPQHF. Written as DNA, the CDR3 is TGTGCCTGGAGTGTTTATGAAGGGCCCCAGCATTTT. The variable domain in full, completed from reference TRBV30 and TRBJ1-5, reads SQTIHQWPATLVQPVGSPLSLECTVEGTSNPNLYWYRQAAGRGLQLLFYSVGIGQISSEVPQNLSASRPQDRQFILSSKKLLLSDSGFYLCAWSVYEGPQHFGDGTRLSIL.